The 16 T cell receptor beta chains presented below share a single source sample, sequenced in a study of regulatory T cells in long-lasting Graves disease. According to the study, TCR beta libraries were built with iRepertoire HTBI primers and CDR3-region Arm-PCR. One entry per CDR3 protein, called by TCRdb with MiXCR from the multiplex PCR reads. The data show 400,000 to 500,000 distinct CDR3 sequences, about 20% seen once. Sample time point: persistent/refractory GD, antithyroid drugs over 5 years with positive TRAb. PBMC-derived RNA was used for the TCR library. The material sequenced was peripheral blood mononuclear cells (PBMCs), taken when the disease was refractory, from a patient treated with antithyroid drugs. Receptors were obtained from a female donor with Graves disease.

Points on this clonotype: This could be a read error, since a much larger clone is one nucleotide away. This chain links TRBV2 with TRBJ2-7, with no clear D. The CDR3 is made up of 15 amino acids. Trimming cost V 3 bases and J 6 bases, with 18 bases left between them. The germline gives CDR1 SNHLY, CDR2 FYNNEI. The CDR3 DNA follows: TGTGCCAGCAGTGATTTGCTAGGATCAGACTTCGAGCAGTACTTC. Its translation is CASSDLLGSDFEQYF. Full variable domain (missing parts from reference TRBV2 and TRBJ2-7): EPEVTQTPSHQVTQMGQEVILRCVPISNHLYFYWYRQILGQKVEFLVSFYNNEISEKSEIFDDQFSVERPDGSNFTLKIRSTKLEDSAMYFCASSDLLGSDFEQYFGPGTRLTVT.

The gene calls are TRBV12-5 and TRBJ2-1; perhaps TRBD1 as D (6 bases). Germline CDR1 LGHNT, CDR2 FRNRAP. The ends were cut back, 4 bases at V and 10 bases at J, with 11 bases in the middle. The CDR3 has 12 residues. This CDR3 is CASGSRGHEQFF. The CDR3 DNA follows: TGTGCTAGTGGTTCCAGGGGACACGAGCAGTTCTTC.

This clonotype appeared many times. The CDR3 region has the DNA TGTGCCAGCAAGGGGGAGGCAGGAGGCGAGACCCAGTACTTC. Translating gives CASKGEAGGETQYF. This chain joins TRBV2 and TRBJ2-5; D is perhaps TRBD1 or TRBD2 (6 bases each). The V gene lost 7 bases and the J gene lost 5 bases, with 17 bases spanning the gap. The germline V gene encodes CDR1 SNHLY and CDR2 FYNNEI. CDR3 length: 14 amino acids. Variable domain in full (rest from reference TRBV2 and TRBJ2-5): EPEVTQTPSHQVTQMGQEVILRCVPISNHLYFYWYRQILGQKVEFLVSFYNNEISEKSEIFDDQFSVERPDGSNFTLKIRSTKLEDSAMYFCASKGEAGGETQYFGPGTRLLVL.

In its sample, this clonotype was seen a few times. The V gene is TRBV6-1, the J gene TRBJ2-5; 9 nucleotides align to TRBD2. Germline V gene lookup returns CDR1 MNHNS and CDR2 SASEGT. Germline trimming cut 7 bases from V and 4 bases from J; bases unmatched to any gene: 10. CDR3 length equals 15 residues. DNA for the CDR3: TGTGCCAGCATGGAAGGCGGGGGGGCCGGAGAGACCCAGTACTTC. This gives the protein CASMEGGGAGETQYF.

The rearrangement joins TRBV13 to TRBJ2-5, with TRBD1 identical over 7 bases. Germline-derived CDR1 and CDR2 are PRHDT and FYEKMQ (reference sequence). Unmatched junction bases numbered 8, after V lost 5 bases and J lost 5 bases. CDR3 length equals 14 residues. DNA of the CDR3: TGTGCCAGCAGCCTTGGACAGGTGGGGGAGACCCAGTACTTC. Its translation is CASSLGQVGETQYF.

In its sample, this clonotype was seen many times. The CDR3 region is CASSRGAGYGDTEAFF. The CDR3 DNA reads TGTGCCAGCAGCAGAGGGGCAGGATATGGGGACACTGAAGCTTTCTTT. The J gene is TRBJ1-1, the V gene TRBV6-1; D is perhaps TRBD1 (5 bases). The CDR3 covers 16 residues. The V gene lost 6 bases and the J gene lost 3 bases, with 20 bases spanning the gap. The V gene's germline CDR1 is MNHNS and CDR2 SASEGT.

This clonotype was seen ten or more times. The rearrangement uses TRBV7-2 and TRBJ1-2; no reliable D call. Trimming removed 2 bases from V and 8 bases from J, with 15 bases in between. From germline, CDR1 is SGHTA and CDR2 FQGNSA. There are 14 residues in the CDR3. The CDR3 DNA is TGTGCCAGCAGCTTAACTAGGGCCCCGAGGGGCTACACCTTC. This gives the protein CASSLTRAPRGYTF.

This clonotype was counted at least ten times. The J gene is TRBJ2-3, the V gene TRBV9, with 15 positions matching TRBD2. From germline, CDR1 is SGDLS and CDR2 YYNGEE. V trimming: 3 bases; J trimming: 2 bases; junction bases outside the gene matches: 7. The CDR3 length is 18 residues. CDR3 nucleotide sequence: TGTGCCAGCAGCGGGGGACTAGCGGGAGGCACTATCACAGATACGCAGTATTTT. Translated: CASSGGLAGGTITDTQYF.

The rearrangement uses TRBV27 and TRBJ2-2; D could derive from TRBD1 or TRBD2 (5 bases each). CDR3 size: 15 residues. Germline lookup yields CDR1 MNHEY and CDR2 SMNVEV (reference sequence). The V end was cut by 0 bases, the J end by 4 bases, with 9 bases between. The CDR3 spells CASSLSGTLTGELFF. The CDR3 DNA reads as TGTGCCAGCAGTTTATCCGGGACCCTCACCGGGGAGCTGTTTTTT.

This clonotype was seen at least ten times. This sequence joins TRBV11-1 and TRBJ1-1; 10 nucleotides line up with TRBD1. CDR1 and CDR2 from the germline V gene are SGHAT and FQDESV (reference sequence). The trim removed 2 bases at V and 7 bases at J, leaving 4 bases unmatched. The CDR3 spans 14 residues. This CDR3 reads CASSLRDRGGEAFF. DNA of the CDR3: TGTGCCAGCAGCTTACGGGACAGGGGAGGTGAAGCTTTCTTT.

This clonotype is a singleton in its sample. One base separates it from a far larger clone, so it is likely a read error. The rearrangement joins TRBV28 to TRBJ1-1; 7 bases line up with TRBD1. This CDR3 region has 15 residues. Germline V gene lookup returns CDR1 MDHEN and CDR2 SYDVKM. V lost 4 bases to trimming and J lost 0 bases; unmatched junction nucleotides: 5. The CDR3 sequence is CASSSRGGLNTEAFF. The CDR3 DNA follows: TGTGCCAGCAGTTCCAGGGGGGGACTGAACACTGAAGCTTTCTTT.

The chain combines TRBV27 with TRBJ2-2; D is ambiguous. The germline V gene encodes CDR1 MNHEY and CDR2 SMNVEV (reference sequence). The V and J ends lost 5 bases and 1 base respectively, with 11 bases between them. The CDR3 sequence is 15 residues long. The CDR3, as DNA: TGTGCCAGCAGTCCCCGGGCTCTGAACACCGGGGAGCTGTTTTTT. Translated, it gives CASSPRALNTGELFF.

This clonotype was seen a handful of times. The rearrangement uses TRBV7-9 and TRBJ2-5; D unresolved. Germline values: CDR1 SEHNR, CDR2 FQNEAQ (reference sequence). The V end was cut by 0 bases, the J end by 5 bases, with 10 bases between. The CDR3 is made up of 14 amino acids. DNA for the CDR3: TGTGCCAGCAGCTTAGCTTCCCAGGCGGAGACCCAGTACTTC. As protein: CASSLASQAETQYF.

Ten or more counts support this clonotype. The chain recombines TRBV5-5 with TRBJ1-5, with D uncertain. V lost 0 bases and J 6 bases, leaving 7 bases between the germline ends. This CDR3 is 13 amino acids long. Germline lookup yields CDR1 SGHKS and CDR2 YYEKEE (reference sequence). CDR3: CASSLGVSQPQHF. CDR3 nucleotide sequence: TGTGCCAGCAGCTTGGGGGTCAGTCAGCCCCAGCATTTT.

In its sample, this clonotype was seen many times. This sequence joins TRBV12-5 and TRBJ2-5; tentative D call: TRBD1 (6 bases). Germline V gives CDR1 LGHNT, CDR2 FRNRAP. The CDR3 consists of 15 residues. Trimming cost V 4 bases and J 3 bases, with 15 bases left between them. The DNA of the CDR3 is TGTGCTAGTGGTTCCTCCGGGACATCCAAAGAGACCCAGTACTTC. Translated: CASGSSGTSKETQYF. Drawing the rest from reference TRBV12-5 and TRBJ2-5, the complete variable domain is DARVTQTPRHKVTEMGQEVTMRCQPILGHNTVFWYRQTMMQGLELLAYFRNRAPLDDSGMPKDRFSAEMPDATLATLKIQPSEPRDSAVYFCASGSSGTSKETQYFGPGTRLLVL.

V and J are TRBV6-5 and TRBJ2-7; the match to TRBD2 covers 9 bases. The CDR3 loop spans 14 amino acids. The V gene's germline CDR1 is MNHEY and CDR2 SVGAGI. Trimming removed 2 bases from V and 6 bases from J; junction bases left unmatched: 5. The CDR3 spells CASSYAGGPSEQYF. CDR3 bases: TGTGCCAGCAGTTACGCGGGGGGGCCCTCCGAGCAGTACTTC.